The entry that follows covers one T cell receptor (beta chain) sequence. This entry is derived from a study of cytomegalovirus exposure and HLA in healthy donors. The wider study: Clustering assigned about four fifths of the roughly 420 genotyped donors to the Caucasian-associated ancestry cluster.

The study ran its PCR with 60 Vbeta and 13 Jbeta primers. Generated by immunoSEQ multiplex PCR, the TCRdb table keeps only in-frame clones and is missing some. Of around 120,000 clones detected, 55% to 75% appear once; the ten largest clones hold roughly 9.7%. CDR3 length equals 15 residues. The V gene's germline CDR1 is MNHEY and CDR2 SVGAGI. The V end was cut by 0 bases, the J end by 6 bases, with 12 bases between. The V call is TRBV6-5, the J call TRBJ1-5, with D tentatively TRBD1 (5 bases). Sequencing was carried out using PBMCs. This receptor was identified in a woman aged 40 to 50 in good health and CMV-seropositive. The CDR3 protein is CASSYSGARSQPQHF. Written as DNA, the CDR3 is TGTGCCAGCAGTTACTCAGGGGCGCGGAGTCAGCCCCAGCATTTT.